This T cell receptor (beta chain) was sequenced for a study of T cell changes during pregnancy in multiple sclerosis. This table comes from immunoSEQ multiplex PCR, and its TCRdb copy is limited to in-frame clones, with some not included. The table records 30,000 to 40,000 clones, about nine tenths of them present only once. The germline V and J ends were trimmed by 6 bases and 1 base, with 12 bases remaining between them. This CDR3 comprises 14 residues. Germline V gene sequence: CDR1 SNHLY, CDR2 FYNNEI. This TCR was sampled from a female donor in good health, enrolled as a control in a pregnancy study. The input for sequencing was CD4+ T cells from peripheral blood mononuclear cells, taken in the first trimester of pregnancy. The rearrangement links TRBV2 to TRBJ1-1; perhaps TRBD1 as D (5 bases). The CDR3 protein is CASSGRRGNTEAFF. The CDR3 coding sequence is TGTGCCAGCAGCGGTCGAAGGGGGAACACTGAAGCTTTCTTT. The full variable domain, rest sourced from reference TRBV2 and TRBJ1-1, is EPEVTQTPSHQVTQMGQEVILRCVPISNHLYFYWYRQILGQKVEFLVSFYNNEISEKSEIFDDQFSVERPDGSNFTLKIRSTKLEDSAMYFCASSGRRGNTEAFFGQGTRLTVV.